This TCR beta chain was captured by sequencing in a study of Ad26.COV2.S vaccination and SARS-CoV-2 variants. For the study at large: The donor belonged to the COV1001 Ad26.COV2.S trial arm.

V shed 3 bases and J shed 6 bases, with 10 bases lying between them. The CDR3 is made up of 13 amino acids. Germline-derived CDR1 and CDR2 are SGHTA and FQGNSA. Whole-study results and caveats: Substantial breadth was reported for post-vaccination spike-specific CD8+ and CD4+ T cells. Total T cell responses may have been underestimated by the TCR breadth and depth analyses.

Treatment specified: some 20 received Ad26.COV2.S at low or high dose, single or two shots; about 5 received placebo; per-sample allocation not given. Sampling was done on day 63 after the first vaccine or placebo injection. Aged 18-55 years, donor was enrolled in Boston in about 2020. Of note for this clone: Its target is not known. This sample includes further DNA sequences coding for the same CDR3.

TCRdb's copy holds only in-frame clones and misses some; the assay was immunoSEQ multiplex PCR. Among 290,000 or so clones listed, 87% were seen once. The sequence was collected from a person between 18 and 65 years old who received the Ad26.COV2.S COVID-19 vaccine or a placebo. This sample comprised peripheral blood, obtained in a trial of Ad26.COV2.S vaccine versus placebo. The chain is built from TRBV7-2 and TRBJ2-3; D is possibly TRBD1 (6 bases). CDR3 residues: CASSFLQGDTQYF. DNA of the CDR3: TGTGCCAGCAGCTTTCTGCAGGGGGATACGCAGTATTTT.